The entry below describes one TCR beta chain. Its antigen is still unknown. Per-base quality was not reported, and no clone a single base away is much larger than it. This sample was included in a study of Graves' ophthalmopathy and Graves' hyperthyroidism (dated by TCRdb to the late 2010s). Concerning the study at large: Peripheral blood was collected before any treatment was given, at the time of initial diagnosis. In total, some 130 blood samples were TCR-sequenced: 40 to 45 ophthalmopathy, some 72 hyperthyroidism and about 17 hyperthyroidism-to-ophthalmopathy patients. In roughly 6 hyperthyroidism patients, T-cell repertoires of thyroid tissue and blood were compared. The 100 discovery patients were randomly split 7:3 into training and test sets. Following sampling, methimazole starting at 30 mg daily was administered to hyperthyroidism patients, and high-dose intravenous methylprednisolone was administered to ophthalmopathy patients. A discovery set of 100 patients (roughly 43 ophthalmopathy, around 57 stable hyperthyroidism) was enrolled to explore V-J signatures distinguishing ophthalmopathy from hyperthyroidism. An independent validation cohort was composed of roughly 18 hyperthyroidism patients and roughly 16 patients who later progressed from hyperthyroidism to ophthalmopathy. To tell Graves' ophthalmopathy apart from Graves' hyperthyroidism, and to predict which patients would progress to ophthalmopathy, the study relied on TCR beta repertoire signatures.

Beyond this particular receptor, the publication reports: Sample size was not predetermined statistically, and investigators were not blinded to group allocation. Most expanded thyroid clonotypes with a frequency above 0.001 also appeared in blood, which suggests that blood repertoires may reflect the immune response in the thyroid. Ophthalmopathy was separated from stable hyperthyroidism by the 13-signature model with 85% to 90% sensitivity and 81% to 84% specificity in cross-validation and with 80%/75% in the test set. In validation, the model predicted ophthalmopathy progression with 70.59% sensitivity and 72.22% specificity; roughly 12 predicted patients were CT-confirmed with GO in a median of about 7.1 months.

For repertoire sequencing, the TCR beta CDR3 regions were amplified from RNA transcripts. The first round of RT-PCR was done with HTBI primers and the Qiagen OneStep RT-PCR kit, and was followed by a second round of multiplex PCR, then size selection and purification. Sequencing of the libraries was carried out on an Illumina HiSeq2000 in paired-end mode with 100 bp reads. Regarding the original processing steps: SOAPnuke was used for read processing, and reads with adapters, uncalled bases, a mean Phred below 15, or no exact constant-primer or identifier match were discarded. COPE v1.2.5 was used to merge the high-quality paired reads. Unique nucleotide sequences were defined as clonotypes and aligned to IMGT TRB V, D and J references using MiTCR v1.1. The analysis was limited to V-J combinations with a frequency above 0.0001, which together covered around 99% of the repertoires. A TCR clonal expansion and chaos score per V-J combination was defined as the ratio of F50 clonal expansion to chaos observed in the TCRdist matrix. Welch's t-statistics and random forest were used to narrow the features down to more than 10 V-J combinations, which were then fed into a naive Bayes classifier. The Morisita-Horn index was used to measure how similar the thyroid and blood repertoires were. In-frame beta chains were kept once TCRdb had trimmed the public reads at Q25 with fastp and called clones with MiXCR. CDR3 protein sequences are deduplicated, and each keeps its most common genes and DNA. Here the V and J calls rest on TCRdb's processing, not on the authors' analysis. Recorded for this sample are around 470,000 distinct CDR3 sequences; approximately 15% of them occurred a single time. Of the sample, 9.8% is held by the ten largest clones.

V gives up 1 base and J gives up 2 bases, and the segment between their germline ends measures 11 bases. The CDR3 sequence holds 16 residues, the cysteine and phenylalanine included. Kept here is only the CDR3 DNA, which spans 48 bases and is read in frame from base 1. Sequences KGHSH (CDR1) and LQKENI (CDR2) are obtained from the germline V gene. Patients with ophthalmopathy had moderately to severely active disease, with a Clinical Activity Score of 3 or more, a NOSPECS grade of 4 or more, and a disease duration of less than 3 months. Anyone with other autoimmune diseases, uncontrolled infections, pregnancy or lactation was excluded from the study. Diagnosis was based on clinical symptoms, serum thyroxine, TRAb, thyroid ultrasound and orbital computed tomography. Ficoll-Paque density gradient centrifugation was used to isolate PBMCs from 8.5 to 10 ml of fresh peripheral blood. Trizol reagent was used to extract the total RNA, and its quality was then checked on an Agilent 2100 Bioanalyzer.

This receptor was identified in a woman aged 30 to 39 with Graves' ophthalmopathy. Donor details come from another sample of the same person, matched by shared clones. Sequenced sample: blood. The rearrangement combines TRBV18 with TRBJ2-2, with a weak D call of TRBD2 (5 bases match). The DNA reads TGTGCCAGCTCACCACTGGTCTCGGGAAACACCGGGGAGCTGTTTTTT. It is translated as CASSPLVSGNTGELFF.